This record looks at one T cell receptor beta chain sequence and its context. These data originate in a study of blood T cell repertoires in COVID-19. Looking at the study overall: The United States, Italy and Spain supplied acute and convalescent COVID-19 samples.

Seattle patient enrollment occurred during active infection, with longitudinal follow-up thereafter. The ends lost 4 bases at V and 4 bases at J; junction bases unmatched: 3. The CDR3 has 15 amino acids. CDR1 and CDR2 (germline): SGHNT, YYREEE (reference sequence). Using immunoSEQ multiplex PCR, the repertoire was profiled, and TCRdb retains in-frame clones only, with some absent. The table lists roughly 160,000 clones, roughly 81% of them singletons, with around 5.4% in the top ten. The rearrangement joins TRBV5-4 to TRBJ2-3, with TRBD2 matching 13 bases. The TCR was taken from a woman between 50 and 59 years old with COVID-19, enrolled during active disease. Sequenced input: peripheral blood. The CDR3 protein is CASSQGLAGPDTQYF. The CDR3 DNA is TGTGCCAGCAGCCAGGGACTAGCGGGGCCAGATACGCAGTATTTT.